These T cell receptor beta chains were read from a single sample in a study of cytomegalovirus exposure and HLA in healthy donors. Some clones are missing from TCRdb's copy, which holds only in-frame ones; the method was immunoSEQ multiplex PCR. This table has 150,000 to 200,000 clones, about 77% appearing once. Sequencing was performed on PBMCs. Receptor source: a woman aged 40 to 49 in good health and CMV-seropositive. CDR3s include the opening cysteine and the closing phenylalanine or tryptophan. A D gene is named only where the DNA matches it firmly. The size entry is marked missing in some rows and otherwise reads once, few, many or a size class.

CASSWGGSGELFF TGTGCCAGCAGCTGGGGGGGTAGCGGGGAGCTGTTTTTT TRBJ2-2 TRBD2 TRBV5-6 -
CASSQGGLASYEQYF TGTGCCAGCAGCCAGGGAGGACTAGCGTCGTACGAGCAGTACTTC TRBJ2-7 TRBD2 TRBV5-4 -
CASSIWPGELFF TGTGCCAGTAGTATCTGGCCCGGGGAGCTGTTTTTT TRBJ2-2 - TRBV19 -
CASSYSGFYGYTF TGTGCCAGCAGTTACTCCGGGTTCTATGGCTACACCTTC TRBJ1-2 - TRBV6-5 once
CASSEAAGAGANVLTF TGTGCCAGCAGTGAAGCAGCGGGGGCTGGGGCCAACGTCCTGACTTTC TRBJ2-6 TRBD2 TRBV6-1 -
CASSLGFGTGDGYTF TGCGCCAGCAGCTTGGGATTCGGGACAGGGGATGGCTACACCTTC TRBJ1-2 TRBD1 TRBV5-1 -
CASRSLRGNTEAFF TGTGCCAGCAGGTCACTCAGGGGGAACACTGAAGCTTTCTTT TRBJ1-1 - TRBV7-8 -
CASSLPSWRDSPLHF TGTGCCAGCAGTTTACCGTCATGGCGGGATTCACCCCTCCACTTT TRBJ1-6 - TRBV28 once
CASSLVGGVDGYTF TGTGCCAGCAGTTTGGTCGGGGGTGTAGATGGCTACACCTTC TRBJ1-2 - TRBV28 -
CASSVQGGDTEAFF TGTGCCAGCAGTGTTCAAGGGGGAGACACTGAAGCTTTCTTT TRBJ1-1 - TRBV25-1 -
CASNTGLGEKLFF TGCGCCAGCAATACAGGGCTGGGTGAAAAACTGTTTTTT TRBJ1-4 - TRBV10-2 -
CASGLVLGGGRNTEAFF TGTGCTAGTGGTTTGGTACTTGGGGGGGGAAGGAACACTGAAGCTTTCTTT TRBJ1-1 - TRBV12-5 -
CAIRTGPDYEQYF TGTGCCATCCGGACAGGGCCAGACTACGAGCAGTACTTC TRBJ2-7 TRBD1 TRBV10-3 -
CASSLAGGAGYTF TGTGCCAGCAGCTTAGCAGGAGGGGCTGGCTACACCTTC TRBJ1-2 - TRBV7-2 -
CASTRTGVNTEAFF TGCGCCAGCACTAGGACAGGGGTGAACACTGAAGCTTTCTTT TRBJ1-1 TRBD1 TRBV4-3 -
CASSLGFGGSYNEQFF TGTGCCAGCAGCTTAGGTTTCGGGGGGTCCTACAATGAGCAGTTCTTC TRBJ2-1 TRBD2 TRBV7-9 -
CASSLTYSGANVLTF TGTGCCAGCAGCCTAACTTACTCTGGGGCCAACGTCCTGACTTTC TRBJ2-6 - TRBV7-9 few
CASSPLVQVPYEQYF TGCGCCAGCAGCCCTTTGGTTCAGGTACCCTACGAGCAGTACTTC TRBJ2-7 - TRBV4-1 -
CAWSRTSGTTDTQYF TGTGCCTGGAGTAGGACTAGCGGGACCACAGATACGCAGTATTTT TRBJ2-3 TRBD2 TRBV30 few
CASSLLSGNTIYF TGTGCCAGCAGCCTACTCTCTGGAAACACCATATATTTT TRBJ1-3 - TRBV11-2 -
CAWSPTSGVGNIQYF TGTGCCTGGAGCCCGACTAGCGGGGTTGGAAACATTCAGTACTTC TRBJ2-4 TRBD2 TRBV30 -
CSVKGAGSNQPQHF TGCAGCGTGAAGGGGGCCGGTAGCAATCAGCCCCAGCATTTT TRBJ1-5 TRBD1 TRBV29-1 -
CATSRGEGGNTIYF TGTGCCACCAGCAGAGGTGAGGGTGGAAACACCATATATTTT TRBJ1-3 - TRBV15 -
CASSNGGVGQPQHF TGTGCCAGTAGCAACGGGGGGGTTGGGCAGCCCCAGCATTTT TRBJ1-5 - TRBV19 -
CASSLSGRFNQPQHF TGTGCCAGCAGTTTATCGGGCAGGTTCAATCAGCCCCAGCATTTT TRBJ1-5 - TRBV27 -
CASSLLLAGQETQYF TGTGCCAGCAGCTTGTTACTAGCGGGCCAAGAGACCCAGTACTTC TRBJ2-5 TRBD2 TRBV5-4 -
CASSSQGTSNQPQHF TGTGCCAGCAGTTCACAGGGTACGAGCAATCAGCCCCAGCATTTT TRBJ1-5 - TRBV6-5 -
CASSIGQGDGYTF TGTGCCAGTAGTATAGGACAGGGAGATGGCTACACCTTC TRBJ1-2 TRBD1 TRBV19 -
CASSLPNQPEHF TGTGCCAGCAGCTTGCCTAATCAACCGGAGCATTTT TRBJ1-5 - TRBV5-4 -
CASSFVGRYYGYTF TGTGCCAGCAGTTTCGTCGGCAGGTACTATGGCTACACCTTC TRBJ1-2 - TRBV28 -
CASSLAALNTEAFF TGTGCCAGCAGCTTAGCGGCTTTGAACACTGAAGCTTTCTTT TRBJ1-1 - TRBV7-9 -
CASSQAGSNTEAFF TGTGCCAGCAGCCAAGCAGGCTCGAACACTGAAGCTTTCTTT TRBJ1-1 - TRBV16 -
CASNAAGGINEQFF TGTGCCAGCAACGCGGCGGGAGGTATAAATGAGCAGTTCTTC TRBJ2-1 TRBD2 TRBV6-5 once
CASGAGVHSTDTQYF TGTGCTAGTGGCGCGGGAGTACATAGCACAGATACGCAGTATTTT TRBJ2-3 TRBD2 TRBV12-5 -
CASSPRGGDTEAFF TGTGCCAGCAGCCCCCGCGGCGGGGACACTGAAGCTTTCTTT TRBJ1-1 - TRBV7-9 -
CAWRRGNYGYTF TGTGCCTGGAGACGGGGGAACTATGGCTACACCTTC TRBJ1-2 - TRBV30 once
CASSEGGSPYEQYF TGTGCCAGCAGTGAAGGCGGGTCCCCCTACGAGCAGTACTTC TRBJ2-7 - TRBV2 -
CASSEGHSGNTIYF TGTGCCAGCAGTGAAGGACACTCTGGAAACACCATATATTTT TRBJ1-3 - TRBV2 once
CASSPGLALAGGELFF TGTGCCAGCAGCCCTGGACTAGCGCTAGCGGGAGGGGAGCTGTTTTTT TRBJ2-2 TRBD2 TRBV5-4 -
CASSTAGTLADTQYF TGTGCCAGCAGTACAGCCGGGACTCTGGCAGATACGCAGTATTTT TRBJ2-3 - TRBV6-5 few
CASSLGQGGTEAFF TGTGCCAGCAGCCTTGGACAGGGAGGCACTGAAGCTTTCTTT TRBJ1-1 TRBD1 TRBV28 -
CASYRDRGQETQYF TGTGCCAGCTACCGGGACAGGGGCCAAGAGACCCAGTACTTC TRBJ2-5 TRBD1 TRBV2 -
CASTQGGYNEQFF TGTGCCAGCACCCAGGGAGGGTACAATGAGCAGTTCTTC TRBJ2-1 TRBD2 TRBV6-6 -
CASSAGSVAYNEQFF TGTGCCAGCAGCGCCGGGTCTGTAGCCTACAATGAGCAGTTCTTC TRBJ2-1 - TRBV5-8 -
CASSAAGGLAGESEQFF TGTGCCAGCAGCGCGGCAGGGGGACTAGCGGGAGAATCCGAGCAGTTCTTC TRBJ2-1 TRBD2 TRBV4-2 -
CASSQAGINYGYTF TGCGCCAGCAGCCAAGCAGGAATAAACTATGGCTACACCTTC TRBJ1-2 - TRBV4-1 medium-sized
CSVGVTDNTEAFF TGCAGCGTTGGCGTAACCGATAACACTGAAGCTTTCTTT TRBJ1-1 - TRBV29-1 once
CASSQVTADYEQYF TGCGCCAGCAGCCAAGTAACAGCGGATTACGAGCAGTACTTC TRBJ2-7 - TRBV4-1 once
CASSLRQNYEQYF TGTGCCAGCAGCTTGAGGCAGAACTACGAGCAGTACTTC TRBJ2-7 - TRBV13 few
CASSLLGQGSGEQYF TGTGCCAGCAGTTTACTAGGCCAGGGAAGTGGCGAGCAGTACTTC TRBJ2-7 - TRBV28 few
CASGQGVTTEAFF TGTGCCAGCGGTCAGGGGGTAACGACTGAAGCTTTCTTT TRBJ1-1 TRBD1 TRBV19 -
CASSAPLAGGPSGDTQYF TGTGCCAGCAGCGCACCACTAGCGGGAGGGCCAAGTGGGGATACGCAGTATTTT TRBJ2-3 TRBD2 TRBV9 -
CASSRGQGARDEQYF TGCGCCAGCAGCCGTGGACAGGGGGCGCGCGACGAGCAGTACTTC TRBJ2-7 TRBD1 TRBV4-1 few
CASSTSGRAWDEQFF TGTGCCAGCAGCACTAGCGGGAGAGCATGGGATGAGCAGTTCTTC TRBJ2-1 TRBD2 TRBV7-9 -
CASSQGLDTEAFF TGTGCCAGCAGCCAAGGATTAGACACTGAAGCTTTCTTT TRBJ1-1 - TRBV14 -
CAWSRGTALETQYF TGTGCCTGGAGTAGAGGGACTGCTCTCGAGACCCAGTACTTC TRBJ2-5 - TRBV30 -